This is a list of T cell receptor beta chains from one sample in a study of OX40 agonist ivuxolimab in advanced cancers. Sequencing was performed with immunoSEQ multiplex PCR; in TCRdb, only in-frame clones are kept and a portion is missing. This table holds just under 65,000 clones, about 89% found once. This sample comprised CD4+ or CD8+ T cells sorted from blood, obtained in a trial of the OX40 agonist ivuxolimab. These receptor sequences come from an adult with an advanced solid tumor such as melanoma, head and neck, liver or kidney cancer. CDR3s include the opening cysteine and the closing phenylalanine or tryptophan. Fields, in order: D gene, clone size, J gene, V gene, CDR3 DNA, CDR3 protein. The D gene is left open where the match is weak. Expanded clones are given a class, and other clones once, few, many or no size at all.

>.|few|TRBJ1-5|TRBV15
TGTGCCACCAGCAGCCGGAATCAGCCCCAGCATTTT
CATSSRNQPQHF
>.|.|TRBJ2-3|TRBV4-1
TGCGCCAGCAGCCCCAAGAGGCGATCCACAGATACGCAGTATTTT
CASSPKRRSTDTQYF
>.|.|TRBJ1-4|TRBV28
TGTGCCAGCAGATGGAGCGGAACTAATGAAAAACTGTTTTTT
CASRWSGTNEKLFF
>.|.|TRBJ2-5|TRBV5-1
TGCGCCAGCAGCACTGGGACGGGTGAGACCCAGTACTTC
CASSTGTGETQYF
>.|.|TRBJ2-2|TRBV9
TGTGCCAGCAGCGTAGTGGCCGCCCTCAGTTTAAACACCGGGGAGCTGTTTTTT
CASSVVAALSLNTGELFF
>TRBD1|.|TRBJ2-5|TRBV5-6
TGTGCCAGCAGCAGCCAGATGAGGGGGCTGGGAGAGACCCAGTACTTC
CASSSQMRGLGETQYF
>TRBD2|.|TRBJ2-2|TRBV5-1
TGCGCCAGCAGCTTGCGGGAATCGAGGTTTTTAGCGGGAGCCAGTACCGGGGAGCTGTTTTTT
CASSLRESRFLAGASTGELFF
>.|.|TRBJ2-1|TRBV12-2
TGTGCAAGTCGCTCGTGTGGAGAGGGACTAAGCTCCTACAATGAGCAGTTCTTC
CASRSCGEGLSSYNEQFF
>.|.|TRBJ2-1|TRBV16
TGTGCCAGCAGCCAATCGCCGGGGTCGCCGGGGGTTTTCTTC
CASSQSPGSPGVFF
>.|.|TRBJ1-5|TRBV6-1
TGTGCCAGCAGTGAAGCTCGGGGAAGGCAGCCCCAGCATTTT
CASSEARGRQPQHF
>.|.|TRBJ1-4|TRBV5-1
TGCGCCAGCAGCTTGGGACAGACTAATGAAAAACTGTTTTTT
CASSLGQTNEKLFF
>TRBD1|.|TRBJ2-7|TRBV2
TGTGCCAGCAGTCGACAGGGGGGCTACGAGCAGTACTTC
CASSRQGGYEQYF
>.|.|TRBJ1-4|TRBV28
TGTGCCAGCAGCGCCGGGGCCCGTTCGACTAATGAAAAACTGTTTTTT
CASSAGARSTNEKLFF
>.|.|TRBJ1-4|TRBV19
TGTGCCAGTAGTGCGCAGGGAGTTGAAAAACTGTTTTTT
CASSAQGVEKLFF
>.|.|TRBJ2-5|TRBV19
TGTGCCAGTAGTATTCGGGGTTGGGAGACCCAGTACTTC
CASSIRGWETQYF
>TRBD1|.|TRBJ1-4|TRBV19
TGTGCCAGTAGTCCCACTCAGGGGGCAACTAATGAAAAACTGTTTTTT
CASSPTQGATNEKLFF
>TRBD1|.|TRBJ2-2|TRBV6-5
TGTGCCAGCAGTTGGGGACAGGGGAACACCGGGGAGCTGTTTTTT
CASSWGQGNTGELFF
>TRBD1|.|TRBJ1-2|TRBV28
TGTGCCAGCAGTGAAACAGGGGGCTATGGCTACACCTTC
CASSETGGYGYTF
>.|once|TRBJ2-7|TRBV27
TGTGCCAGCAGTTTCGGGTCTAGAATCTACGAGCAGTACTTC
CASSFGSRIYEQYF
>TRBD1|.|TRBJ2-1|TRBV11-2
TGTGCCAGCAGAAACCGGGACAGGTACAATGAGCAGTTCTTC
CASRNRDRYNEQFF
>TRBD1|.|TRBJ1-5|TRBV28
TGTGCCAGCAGTTTAGCAGGGGGCGCCAATCAGCCCCAGCATTTT
CASSLAGGANQPQHF
>.|.|TRBJ2-5|TRBV5-4
TGTGCCAGCAGCTTGACTTTGCAAGAGACCCAGTACTTC
CASSLTLQETQYF
>TRBD1|few|TRBJ2-5|TRBV7-9
TGTGCCAGCAGGTTCAGTCAGGGGGCGGGAGAGACCCAGTACTTC
CASRFSQGAGETQYF
>.|.|TRBJ1-1|TRBV28
TGTGCCAGCTGGGAGAACACTGAAGCTTTCTTT
CASWENTEAFF
>TRBD1|once|TRBJ2-5|TRBV27
TGTGCCAGCAGTACCAGACAGGGGGAGGTTTCGGCCCAGTACTTC
CASSTRQGEVSAQYF
>TRBD1|once|TRBJ1-4|TRBV5-4
TGTGCCAGCAGCACCGGGGGACAGGGAAATGAAAAACTGTTTTTT
CASSTGGQGNEKLFF
>TRBD2|.|TRBJ2-1|TRBV28
TGTGCCAGCAGTGGGGGCGGGAGGGTTAACAATGAGCAGTTCTTC
CASSGGGRVNNEQFF
>TRBD2|.|TRBJ2-2|TRBV2
TGTGCCAGCAGTCAGACTAGCGGGAGTATCGGGGAGCTGTTTTTT
CASSQTSGSIGELFF
>TRBD2|.|TRBJ2-3|TRBV6-1
TGTGCCAGCAGTCACGGGACTACGGGCACAGATACGCAGTATTTT
CASSHGTTGTDTQYF
>TRBD1|.|TRBJ2-1|TRBV7-8
TGTGCCAGCAGCTCCGATCTGACGGGACAGGGATTGTATGAGCAGTTCTTC
CASSSDLTGQGLYEQFF
>.|.|TRBJ2-2|TRBV11-3
TGTGCCAGCAGCCCCGGCCGTCACGGGGAGCTGTTTTTT
CASSPGRHGELFF
>TRBD1|.|TRBJ1-2|TRBV6-1
TGTGCCAGCAGTGAGGGACAGGGCCCCTATGGCTACACCTTC
CASSEGQGPYGYTF
>TRBD1|.|TRBJ2-1|TRBV5-4
TGTGCCAGCAGCCATTCCCTCAGGGGGAGAAGTGAGCAGTTCTTC
CASSHSLRGRSEQFF
>TRBD1|.|TRBJ1-5|TRBV19
TGTGCCAGCTCTGTGGGACAGGGTTTCAATCAGCCCCAGCATTTT
CASSVGQGFNQPQHF
>TRBD2|.|TRBJ2-3|TRBV10-3
TGTGCCATCAGTGACGGGACTAGCGGGAGGGATACGCAGTATTTT
CAISDGTSGRDTQYF
>.|.|TRBJ2-3|TRBV5-1
TGCGCCAGCAAGGCGACGGGAGCTAGCACAGATACGCAGTATTTT
CASKATGASTDTQYF
>.|.|TRBJ1-5|TRBV7-2
TGTGCCAGCAGCTTACGGGCGGGGAGTAGCAATCAGCCCCAGCATTTT
CASSLRAGSSNQPQHF
>TRBD1|.|TRBJ2-2|TRBV10-3
TGTGCCATCAGTTACGACAGGGGTACCGGGGAGCTGTTTTTT
CAISYDRGTGELFF
>.|.|TRBJ2-2|TRBV6-1
TGTGCCACCCAGATCGGGGGCGCTTTCACCGGGGAGCTGTTTTTT
CATQIGGAFTGELFF
>.|.|TRBJ2-7|TRBV4-1
TGCGCCAGCAGCCAAGGACGGACCGGGGAGCAGTACTTC
CASSQGRTGEQYF
>.|.|TRBJ2-2|TRBV2
TGTGCCAGCACGGGGGGGACAGATAACACCGGGGAGCTGTTTTTT
CASTGGTDNTGELFF
>.|.|TRBJ2-7|TRBV28
TGTGCCAGCAGTTTACGCTCCGAGCAGTACTTC
CASSLRSEQYF
>.|.|TRBJ1-1|TRBV29-1
TGCAGCGCTTCCACTGGCACTGAAGCTTTCTTT
CSASTGTEAFF
>.|.|TRBJ1-1|TRBV6-6
TGTGCCAGCAGTTACTCTCGGAACACTGAAGCTTTCTTT
CASSYSRNTEAFF
>TRBD1|.|TRBJ1-1|TRBV27
TGTGCCAGCAGTTTCTCCCGACAGGGGACTGAAGCTTTCTTT
CASSFSRQGTEAFF